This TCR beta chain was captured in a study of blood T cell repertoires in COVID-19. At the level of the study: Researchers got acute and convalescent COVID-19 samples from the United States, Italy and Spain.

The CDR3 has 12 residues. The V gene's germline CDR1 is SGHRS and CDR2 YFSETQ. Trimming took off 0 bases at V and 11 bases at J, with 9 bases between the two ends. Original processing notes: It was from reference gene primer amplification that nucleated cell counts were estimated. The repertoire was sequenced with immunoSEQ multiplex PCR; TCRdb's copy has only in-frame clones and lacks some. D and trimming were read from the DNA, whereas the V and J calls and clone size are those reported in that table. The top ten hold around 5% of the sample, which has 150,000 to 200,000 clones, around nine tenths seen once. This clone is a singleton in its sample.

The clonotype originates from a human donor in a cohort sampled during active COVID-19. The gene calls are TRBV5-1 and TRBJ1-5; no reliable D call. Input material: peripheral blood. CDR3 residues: CASSLDFGTQHF. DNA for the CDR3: TGCGCCAGCAGCTTGGATTTCGGTACCCAGCATTTT.